One and the same sample provided the 15 T cell receptor beta chains below, sequenced in a study of T cells in Graves' hyperthyroidism and ophthalmopathy. There were TCR beta CDR3 regions amplified from RNA transcripts. The HTBI primer set served for first-round RT-PCR of the TCR CDR3. In TCRdb, the multiplex PCR reads were re-called with MiXCR into one record per CDR3 protein. The data show 250,000 to 300,000 distinct CDR3 sequences, about a sixth seen once. Input material: blood. These receptors were taken from a woman between 55 and 75 years old with Graves' ophthalmopathy.

The chain employs TRBV7-9 and TRBJ1-1; D is perhaps TRBD1 (6 bases). Germline V gives CDR1 SEHNR, CDR2 FQNEAQ (reference sequence). Trimming shortened V by 0 bases and J by 11 bases, and 16 bases separated the two germline ends. This CDR3 has 14 residues. This chain's CDR3 is CASSLAGRGVEAFF. CDR3 sequence (DNA): TGTGCCAGCAGCTTAGCAGGGAGGGGGGTTGAGGCTTTCTTT.

This clonotype has at least ten counts. V usage is TRBV20-1 and J usage is TRBJ2-5; TRBD1 is a possible D gene (5 bases). In germline, CDR1 is DFQATT, CDR2 SNEGSKA (reference sequence). V was pared by 1 base and J by 3 bases, with 12 bases between. There are 14 residues in the CDR3. This CDR3 reads CSARGNLREETQYF. The DNA of the CDR3 is TGCAGTGCTAGAGGTAACCTCAGGGAAGAGACCCAGTACTTC.

Details on this clonotype: A read error is possible here, since a much larger clone lies one base away. The chain couples TRBV7-2 to TRBJ2-3, with D possibly TRBD2 on 5 matching bases. CDR1 is SGHTA and CDR2 is FQGNSA in the germline V gene. The CDR3 contains 15 residues. Deletions cut 5 bases from V and 8 bases from J, with 20 bases between. Here the CDR3 DNA reads TGTGCCAGCAGCATCACTAGGGCCCCCGGCGGTACGCAGTATTTT. Its protein is CASSITRAPGGTQYF.

This clonotype has more than one count but fewer than ten. No DNA is shown, since the ends of the CDR3 on it are uncertain; the CDR3 is the one TCRdb lists. CDR3 in amino acids: CASSFYICSARDLFGQPQHF. This chain links TRBV11-2 with TRBJ1-5. The length of the CDR3 is 20 amino acids, counting both ends. Germline values: CDR1 SGHAT, CDR2 FQNNGV.

This clonotype came up a few times. The chain uses TRBV6-1 and TRBJ1-2, with 7 bases matching TRBD1. CDR3 length: 15 residues. Germline lookup yields CDR1 MNHNS and CDR2 SASEGT. V shed 6 bases, J shed 2 bases, and the junction held 9 bases outside the gene matches. The CDR3 nucleotides are TGTGCCAGCAGCCATCGGGAGGGGGCGAACTATGGCTACACCTTC. Translated, it gives CASSHREGANYGYTF.

This clonotype was seen repeatedly, ten times or more. The chain carries TRBV11-2 and TRBJ2-3; 12 bases fit TRBD2. The germline V gene encodes CDR1 SGHAT and CDR2 FQNNGV. CDR3 size: 16 residues. The J segment lost 2 bases and the V segment lost 5 bases, leaving 5 bases of the junction unmatched. The CDR3 coding sequence is TGTGCCAGCAGCCTGACTAGCGGGAGATACACAGATACGCAGTATTTT. Amino acid sequence: CASSLTSGRYTDTQYF.

This chain joins TRBV30 and TRBJ1-6, with 8 bases matching TRBD1. The CDR3 runs 15 residues. Unmatched junction bases numbered 9, after V lost 1 base and J lost 10 bases. Germline assignment: CDR1 GTSNPN and CDR2 SVGIG (reference sequence). CDR3 region: CAWSALTGDGSPLHF. The DNA of the CDR3 is TGTGCCTGGAGTGCCTTGACAGGGGATGGCTCACCCCTCCACTTT.

This clonotype has ten or more counts. This chain links TRBV20-1 with TRBJ2-7; 8 nucleotides match TRBD1. The V gene's germline CDR1 is DFQATT and CDR2 SNEGSKA (reference sequence). V lost 2 bases to trimming and J lost 4 bases; unmatched junction nucleotides: 4. The CDR3 is made up of 13 amino acids. Here the CDR3 reads CSARRQGAYEQYF. CDR3 nucleotides: TGCAGTGCTAGAAGGCAGGGGGCTTACGAGCAGTACTTC.

For this clonotype: The conserved closing phenylalanine or tryptophan is absent in this CDR3, likely reflecting a read error. The rearrangement uses TRBV29-1 and TRBJ1-2, with no clear D. V shed 2 bases and J shed 0 bases, with 10 bases lying between them. Per the germline V gene, CDR1 is SQVTM and CDR2 is ANQGSEA. The CDR3 has 14 residues. The CDR3 DNA is TGCAGCGTTGAATCGGCTACTTCTAACTATGGCTACACCCTC. It translates to CSVESATSNYGYTL.

This clonotype was seen repeatedly, ten times or more. The chain joins TRBV20-1 to TRBJ1-4; D remains unclear. Germline assignment: CDR1 DFQATT and CDR2 SNEGSKA (reference sequence). The CDR3 runs to 13 residues. Trimming shortened V by 6 bases and J by 7 bases, and 15 bases separated the two germline ends. In nucleotides, the CDR3 is TGCAGTGCCCGGACCCGGTCGGGTGAAAAACTGTTTTTT. This encodes CSARTRSGEKLFF.

This clonotype showed up many times. The chain employs TRBV20-1 and TRBJ2-1; D possibly corresponds to TRBD2 (6 bases). CDR1 DFQATT and CDR2 SNEGSKA come from the germline V gene (reference sequence). Trimming removed 2 bases from V and 6 bases from J, with 17 bases in between. The CDR3 length is 15 residues. The CDR3 coding sequence is TGCAGTGCTAGACTCGGGGGTGTTTGGGTCAATGAGCAGTTCTTC. Translation: CSARLGGVWVNEQFF.

This clonotype was picked up many times. The J gene is TRBJ1-5, the V gene TRBV5-1, with D possibly matching TRBD1 (5 bases). The CDR3 sequence is 15 residues long. Germline CDR1 SGHRS, CDR2 YFSETQ. V lost 5 bases to trimming and J lost 5 bases, with 17 bases between them. The CDR3 nucleotides read TGCGCCAGCAGTTTTGGTGGCAGGGAAGATCAGCCCCAGCATTTT. It is translated as CASSFGGREDQPQHF.

This clonotype was counted at least ten times. The J gene is TRBJ2-7, the V gene TRBV15; D is unclear. Germline V gene sequence: CDR1 LNHNV, CDR2 YYDKDF (reference sequence). The CDR3 loop spans 13 amino acids. V was trimmed by 5 bases and J by 2 bases, leaving 10 bases between them. Here the CDR3 DNA reads TGTGCCACCAGCCACGACGGTCCCTACGAGCAGTACTTC. Amino acids: CATSHDGPYEQYF.

This clonotype was detected ten times or more. The genes are TRBV10-2 and TRBJ1-2; no definite D call. Looked up from germline, CDR1 is WSHSY and CDR2 is SAAADI. V lost 3 bases and J lost 2, with 7 bases in between. CDR3 length: 13 residues. For the CDR3, the DNA is TGCGCCAGCAGTGAACAGCGCAACTATGGCTACACCTTC. The encoded protein is CASSEQRNYGYTF.

A few counts support this clonotype. V is TRBV2 and J is TRBJ1-4; 9 bases line up with TRBD1. The CDR3 spans 16 residues. Germline values: CDR1 SNHLY, CDR2 FYNNEI. V gave up 7 bases and J gave up 4 bases; unmatched junction bases: 10. CDR3 DNA sequence: TGTGCCAGCACCCGGGACAGGGCAGATTTTAATGAAAAACTGTTTTTT. It yields the protein CASTRDRADFNEKLFF.